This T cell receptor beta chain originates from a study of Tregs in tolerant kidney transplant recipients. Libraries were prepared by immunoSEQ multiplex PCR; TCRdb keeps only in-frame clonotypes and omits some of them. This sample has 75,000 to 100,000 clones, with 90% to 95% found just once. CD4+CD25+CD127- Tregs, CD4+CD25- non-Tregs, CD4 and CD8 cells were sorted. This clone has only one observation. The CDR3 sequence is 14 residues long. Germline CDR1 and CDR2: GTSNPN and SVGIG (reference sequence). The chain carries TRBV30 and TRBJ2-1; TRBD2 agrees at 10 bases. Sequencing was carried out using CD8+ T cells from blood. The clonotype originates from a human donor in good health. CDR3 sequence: CGGFTSGAYNEQFF. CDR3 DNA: TGTGGCGGCTTCACTAGCGGGGCCTACAATGAGCAGTTCTTC.